The source of this T cell receptor (beta chain) is a study of long-term antiretroviral therapy in people with HIV (dated by TCRdb to between 2021 and 2024). Concerning the study at large: Collection of the earliest samples took place about a decade ahead of the 2015 WHO recommendation for immediate ART, at a time when ART was typically delayed until CD4 counts fell. A retrospective serial study tested whether changes in peripheral blood TRB repertoire composition and diversity were associated with ART initiation and durable HIV suppression. A total of fewer than 250 cryopreserved PBMC samples came from approximately 30 adults with confirmed HIV infection and were collected serially over a mean of roughly six years (range 1-12). Of the approximately 28 participants with HIV, approximately 11 were female. No cross-contamination during QIAcube processing turned up in test extractions that ran a monoclonal T-cell line alongside 33 polyclonal samples.

Remarks on this clone: Its antigen is currently not known. No base qualities exist here, and no much larger clone lies one base off it.

General study outcomes and caveats: Inferences about post-ART repertoire changes are limited because no data were available on ART adherence, viral resistance or therapy changes. Owing to limited PBMC availability, only the TCR beta chain was sequenced, without alpha chain pairing. Because pre-ART samples had limited cell numbers, unsorted PBMC were profiled rather than sorted CD4+ and CD8+ T cells. The samples span the years 2004 to 2017, and the ART regimens used may be less effective than current regimens. HIV repertoires had narrower CDR3 length ranges than controls, and the network structure suggested an antigen-experienced repertoire that shifted only slightly toward naive after ART. Starting ART was linked to a significant rise in TRB diversity, yet even after long-term ART the diversity remained significantly lower than in transplant donor controls. Expanded TRB clones identified before ART initiation dominated the repertoire across all time points, though the dominance fluctuated and decreased in many PLHIV after ART.

The immunoSEQ hsTCRB v3.0 assay was used at survey level resolution to sequence the TRB variable region. The target sequencing depth for TRB was about 35,000-50,000 T-cell genomes per sample. An Illumina MiSeq with a v3 150-cycle kit was used to sequence the pooled TRB libraries. Per the source publication's procedure: Repertoire analysis was run in R within a reproducible Nextflow workflow that covered QC, data transformation and analysis. LymphoSeq2, an R package for exploring AIRR-Seq data, was used to implement the custom analyses. After excluding several samples that yielded fewer than 5000 total TRB sequences, fewer than 200 HIV repertoires remained for analysis. Of the roughly 190 retained HIV repertoires, about 59 were collected before and under 150 after ART initiation. Each repertoire was downsampled to 5000 TRB nucleotide sequences, and summary statistics were averaged across 100 downsampling iterations. The analysis kept only TRB sequences whose CDR3 regions were at least seven amino acids long. Diversity was measured with a Shannon entropy-derived clonality score and the Gini coefficient. Repertoire networks linked the top 5000 CDR3 amino acid sequences whenever two sequences differed by an edit distance of one. Antigen specificity groups and MHC restriction were predicted for TRB CDR3 amino acid sequences with GLIPH2. CDR3 amino acid sequences were matched against VDJdb and McPAS-TCR to flag known CMV, EBV, HIV or tissue antigen associations. Pre-ART, post-ART and control groups were compared with Wilcoxon signed-rank tests and Holm-Bonferroni correction. TCRdb took this table from immuneACCESS and kept in-frame rearrangements with V and J called. Such tables lack part of the clones; where checked against another copy, unresolved V genes explain under half of the gap, and the rest is unexplained. The DNA was the basis for D and trimming; V, J and clone size are from that table. The sample has around 13,000 clones on record, approximately 80% of them singletons. The ten largest account for under 15% of the sample.

Inclusion was restricted to participants for whom at least one PBMC sample before ART initiation and at least two post-ART samples were available. Treatment was received in the United States of America by all participants with HIV. Before DNA extraction, cryopreserved samples of about 1-10 million PBMC were thawed and washed. At the time of the earliest PBMC sample, participants with HIV were aged between 23 and 54 years. PBMC samples from each participant spanned 1-4 timepoints before ART initiation and 2-8 timepoints after ART initiation, with a median of 7 samples. For every participant, serial HIV viral load, CD4+ T-cell count, ART history and demographic data were obtained. A Qiagen kit on a QIAcube was used to extract genomic DNA from unsorted PBMC, with samples processed in batches of 12. This receptor was obtained from a man aged 35-49 years with HIV. Sequencing was performed on unsorted PBMCs, taken 3.2 years before starting antiretroviral therapy.

The CDR3 sequence is CASVTGDTEAFF. The DNA is as follows: TGTGCCAGCGTGACAGGGGACACTGAAGCTTTCTTT. The rearranged chain carries TRBV6-1 and TRBJ1-1; 8 middle bases align to TRBD1. Taken from the germline V gene, the CDR1 and CDR2 loops are MNHNS and SASEGT. The CDR3 holds 12 amino acids from the cysteine to the phenylalanine. Here the CDR3 DNA is all that survives: 36 bases in frame from base 1. The V end gives up 8 bases and the J end 3 bases, leaving 2 bases in the junction not matched to a gene.